These 19 T cell receptor beta chains originate from one sample sequenced in a study of blood T cell repertoires in COVID-19. This table comes from immunoSEQ multiplex PCR, and its TCRdb copy is limited to in-frame clones, with some not included. The data show 200,000 to 250,000 clones, with 82% seen just once and roughly 3.5% held by the top ten. The sample comprised PBMCs or T cells enriched from blood (not recorded which). The receptor set was obtained from a woman aged 55 to 70 who had recovered from COVID-19.

The chain couples TRBV6-2 or TRBV6-3 to TRBJ1-5; 8 nucleotides align to TRBD1. The CDR3 covers 15 residues. CDR1 and CDR2 (germline): MNHEY, SVGEGT. V trimming: 5 bases; J trimming: 2 bases; junction bases outside the gene matches: 5. The CDR3 loop reads CASSPGGAGNQPQHF. CDR3 DNA sequence: TGTGCCAGCAGTCCAGGGGGCGCGGGCAATCAGCCCCAGCATTTT.

The chain joins TRBV7-2 to TRBJ1-1, with 10 bases that match TRBD1. This CDR3 is 15 amino acids long. Looked up from germline, CDR1 is SGHTA and CDR2 is FQGNSA. J lost 1 base, V lost 3 bases, and 2 bases had no gene match. The CDR3 here is CASSLDRGGNTEAFF. The CDR3 DNA sequence: TGTGCCAGCAGCTTGGACAGGGGGGGGAACACTGAAGCTTTCTTT.

The J gene is TRBJ1-4, the V gene TRBV6-4, with TRBD1 identical over 7 bases. CDR3 length: 17 amino acids. Germline V gives CDR1 MRHNA, CDR2 SNTAGT. J gave up 7 bases and V 6 bases, and 17 bases lay outside the gene matches. Here the CDR3 reads CASSRLLSTGCREKLFF. The DNA of the CDR3 is TGTGCCAGCAGCCGACTACTTTCGACAGGGTGCCGTGAAAAACTGTTTTTT.

CDR3 DNA sequence: TGTGCCATCAGACCTGACAGGGAGTCCTACAATGAGCAGTTCTTC. Encoded protein: CAIRPDRESYNEQFF. The chain links TRBV10-3 to TRBJ2-1; TRBD1 aligns across 7 bases. CDR3 size: 15 residues. After removal of 6 bases from V and 1 base from J, the junction contained 6 bases not matched to a gene. CDR1 and CDR2 from the germline V gene are ENHRY and SYGVKD.

The chain uses TRBV19 and TRBJ1-4; possibly TRBD1 for D (5 bases). Germline V gene data show CDR1 as LNHDA and CDR2 as SQIVND (reference sequence). This CDR3 is built from 15 residues. V was shortened by 5 bases and J by 8 bases, with 18 bases between the two germline ends. Written as DNA, the CDR3 is TGTGCCAGTAGTCCTCGTTCCACAGGCGGCGAAAAACTGTTTTTT. This sequence encodes CASSPRSTGGEKLFF.

This clone occurred once. The chain couples TRBV3-1 (or the pseudogene TRBV3-2) to TRBJ2-2, with D maybe TRBD2 (6 bases). Trimming shortened V by 0 bases and J by 3 bases, and 14 bases separated the two germline ends. Germline V gives CDR1 LGHDT, CDR2 YNNKEL (reference sequence). The CDR3 is made up of 17 amino acids. This CDR3 reads CASSQDLRERDTGELFF. As DNA, the CDR3 is TGTGCCAGCAGCCAAGATTTAAGGGAGCGGGACACCGGGGAGCTGTTTTTT.

This clone is a singleton in its sample. The chain uses TRBV15 and TRBJ1-2; TRBD1 agrees at 10 bases. J gave up 3 bases and V 4 bases, and 2 bases lay outside the gene matches. The germline CDR1 and CDR2 sequences are LNHNV and YYDKDF (reference sequence). The CDR3 has 14 residues. Here the CDR3 reads CATSIGQGDYGYTF. The CDR3 nucleotides are TGTGCCACCAGCATCGGACAGGGGGACTATGGCTACACCTTC.

This chain uses TRBV30 with TRBJ1-2, with D tentatively TRBD1 (5 bases). V lost 3 bases and J 8 bases, leaving 22 bases between the germline ends. The CDR3 sequence is 15 residues long. Germline V lookup: CDR1 GTSNPN, CDR2 SVGIG (reference sequence). The CDR3 reads CAWRPNIGGARGYTF. CDR3 in DNA: TGTGCCTGGAGACCTAACATCGGGGGAGCGAGGGGCTACACCTTC.

The rearrangement links TRBV4-2 to TRBJ2-1; 11 nucleotides line up with TRBD2. The V segment lost 0 bases and the J segment 15 bases; nucleotides outside the gene matches: 10. CDR1 is LGHNA, CDR2 YNFKEQ, per germline. The CDR3 has 15 amino acids. In DNA form, the CDR3 reads TGTGCCAGCAGCCAAGATTTAGCGGGAGGGCCTCGACGGTTCTTC. It yields the protein CASSQDLAGGPRRFF.

This chain uses TRBV10-3 with TRBJ2-5; TRBD2 matches 7 bases. The germline V gene encodes CDR1 ENHRY and CDR2 SYGVKD. This CDR3 has 12 residues. V lost 11 bases and J lost 5; bases outside the gene matches: 8. The CDR3 loop reads CAHGDGGETQYF. The CDR3, as DNA: TGTGCCCACGGGGACGGGGGGGAGACCCAGTACTTC.

V is TRBV10-3 and J is TRBJ2-7, with 10 bases that match TRBD1. The CDR3 is made up of 15 amino acids. The trim removed 8 bases at V and 5 bases at J, leaving 12 bases unmatched. Per the germline V gene, CDR1 is ENHRY and CDR2 is SYGVKD. CDR3 DNA sequence: TGTGCCATCCGAGCGGAGACAGGGGGCGGGAACGAGCAGTACTTC. It specifies CAIRAETGGGNEQYF.

The chain employs TRBV7-9 and TRBJ1-6, with TRBD1 as a possible D gene (5 bases). The V end lost 5 bases, the J end lost 2 bases, and 10 bases lay between the germline ends. CDR3 length: 15 amino acids. Germline CDR1 reads SEHNR; CDR2 reads FQNEAQ (reference sequence). The CDR3 DNA reads as TGTGCCAGCAGCATGACAGAGACCTATAATTCACCCCTCCACTTT. Translation: CASSMTETYNSPLHF.

This clone was observed many times. The J gene is TRBJ1-3, the V gene TRBV19; possible D gene TRBD1, 5 bases. Germline-derived CDR1 and CDR2 are LNHDA and SQIVND (reference sequence). The CDR3 length is 14 residues. The ends were cut back, 5 bases at V and 2 bases at J, with 10 bases in the middle. The chain's CDR3 is CASSPQATGNTIYF. The CDR3 nucleotides are TGTGCCAGTAGTCCACAGGCGACTGGAAACACCATATATTTT.

The V call is TRBV7-9, the J call TRBJ2-1; tentative D call: TRBD1 (6 bases). CDR3 length equals 16 residues. Germline V CDR1 and CDR2: SEHNR, FQNEAQ (reference sequence). With 0 bases removed from V and 3 bases from J, the gap between germline ends came to 12 bases. DNA for the CDR3: TGTGCCAGCAGCTTAGCAGGTGGACAGCTCTACAATGAGCAGTTCTTC. Translation: CASSLAGGQLYNEQFF.

V and J are TRBV29-1 and TRBJ1-6, with 7 bases that match TRBD1. The ends lost 4 bases at V and 5 bases at J; junction bases unmatched: 2. There are 13 residues in the CDR3. Per germline, CDR1 SQVTM and CDR2 ANQGSEA. CDR3 amino acids: CSVGTGDNSPLHF. CDR3 coding DNA: TGCAGCGTTGGGACAGGAGATAATTCACCCCTCCACTTT.

CDR3 nucleotide sequence: TGCAGCGTTGAAGGGACAGGAGACTATGGCTACACCTTC. Protein product: CSVEGTGDYGYTF. The V gene is TRBV29-1, the J gene TRBJ1-2; 7 bases are a match to TRBD1. The CDR3 is 13 amino acids. The germline CDR1 and CDR2 sequences are SQVTM and ANQGSEA. The V and J ends lost 1 base and 3 bases, in that order; junction bases with no gene match: 2.

This clone occurred once. The chain employs TRBV11-2 and TRBJ2-5; D remains ambiguous. This CDR3 contains 13 residues. Between the trimmed V and J ends, which lost 3 bases and 2 bases, there was a span of 7 bases. The germline gives CDR1 SGHAT, CDR2 FQNNGV. The CDR3 coding sequence is TGTGCCAGCAGCTTCCGAGGTCAAGAGACCCAGTACTTC. Translating it yields CASSFRGQETQYF. The whole variable domain, filled in from reference TRBV11-2 and TRBJ2-5, reads EAGVAQSPRYKIIEKRQSVAFWCNPISGHATLYWYQQILGQGPKLLIQFQNNGVVDDSQLPKDRFSAERLKGVDSTLKIQPAKLEDSAVYLCASSFRGQETQYFGPGTRLLVL.

This clone was detected only a few times. The chain carries TRBV6-5 and TRBJ1-3; D gene uncertain. CDR3 length: 16 amino acids. Germline-derived CDR1 and CDR2 are MNHEY and SVGAGI. The V end lost 0 bases, the J end lost 2 bases, and 11 bases lay between the germline ends. The CDR3 protein is CASSYSGRRAGNTIYF. The CDR3 coding sequence is TGTGCCAGCAGTTACTCGGGGAGGCGTGCTGGAAACACCATATATTTT.

This chain uses TRBV3-1 (or the pseudogene TRBV3-2) with TRBJ1-1; D is undetermined. The CDR3 totals 11 residues. Germline assignment: CDR1 LGHDT and CDR2 YNNKEL (reference sequence). V gave up 4 bases and J gave up 8 bases, with 8 bases separating them. As DNA, the CDR3 is TGTGCCAGCAGCCTCGCGGGAGAAGCTTTCTTT. It is translated as CASSLAGEAFF.